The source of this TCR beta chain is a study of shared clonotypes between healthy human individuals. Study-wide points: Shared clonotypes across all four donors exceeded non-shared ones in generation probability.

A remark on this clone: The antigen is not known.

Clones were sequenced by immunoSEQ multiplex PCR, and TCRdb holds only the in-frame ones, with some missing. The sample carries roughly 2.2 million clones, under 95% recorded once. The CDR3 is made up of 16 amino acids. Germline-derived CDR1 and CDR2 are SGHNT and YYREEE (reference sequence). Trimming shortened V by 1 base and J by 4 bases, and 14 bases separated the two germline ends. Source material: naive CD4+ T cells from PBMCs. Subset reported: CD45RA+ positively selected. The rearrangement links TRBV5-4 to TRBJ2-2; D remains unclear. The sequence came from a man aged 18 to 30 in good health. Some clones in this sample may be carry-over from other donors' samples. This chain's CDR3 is CASSLIPGLGTGELFF. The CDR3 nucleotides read TGTGCCAGCAGCTTGATCCCGGGTTTGGGCACCGGGGAGCTGTTTTTT.